Sequencing of this T cell receptor (beta chain) was carried out in a study of regulatory and conventional T cells in RAG deficiency. V lost 1 base, J lost 2 bases, and 14 bases lay in between. Germline CDR1 is SGHAT and CDR2 is FQNNGV. This CDR3 contains 17 residues. TCRdb's copy holds only in-frame clones and misses some; the assay was immunoSEQ multiplex PCR. The table includes 6,000 to 7,500 clones, roughly 78% detected once. On this clone: Its antigen is not identified.

Study-wide points: Shannon entropy was markedly lower and Simpson indices higher in RAG-deficient patients than control T-cell subsets.

Another study also made use of these data, one on regulatory T cells. That work states: The PCR used 52 TRBV and 13 TRBJ primers. Skewed V and J usage and few unique V-J pairs marked patient repertoires, most in Tregs.

The material sequenced was CD8+ T cells sorted from blood. The genes are TRBV11-2 and TRBJ2-2, with D possibly called TRBD1 or TRBD2 (6 bases each). The TCR sequence derives from a human donor in good health. CDR3 bases: TGTGCCAGCAGCTTAGTGGGGGGCTCCGCAAACACCGGGGAGCTGTTTTTT. It encodes CASSLVGGSANTGELFF. Full variable domain (outside the CDR3, taken from reference TRBV11-2 and TRBJ2-2): EAGVAQSPRYKIIEKRQSVAFWCNPISGHATLYWYQQILGQGPKLLIQFQNNGVVDDSQLPKDRFSAERLKGVDSTLKIQPAKLEDSAVYLCASSLVGGSANTGELFFGEGSRLTVL.